The 12 T cell receptor beta chains below all came from one sample that was sequenced in a study of CD8+ T cells in alopecia areata. Isolated RNA was reverse transcribed into cDNA used as the sequencing template. Assay: immunoSEQ multiplex PCR; the TCRdb copy retains only in-frame clones and omits some. In the table there are about 220,000 clones, around 57% of which are singletons. As to treatment: oral pan-JAK inhibitor, 5-10 mg twice daily. Sequenced here: CD4+ T cells sorted from blood, sampled at week 4, from a patient treated with tofacitinib. The receptors derive from a human donor with alopecia areata.

This sequence joins TRBV4-3 and TRBJ1-2; D might be TRBD1 (5 bases). The CDR3 spans 13 residues. Trimming removed 6 bases from V and 1 base from J, with 9 bases in between. From germline, CDR1 is LGHNA and CDR2 YSLEER. CDR3 region: CASSSRDNYGYTF. The CDR3 bases are TGCGCCAGCAGTTCCAGGGATAACTATGGCTACACCTTC.

V is TRBV29-1 and J is TRBJ2-1, with unresolved D. The CDR3 is 15 amino acids. From germline, CDR1 is SQVTM and CDR2 ANQGSEA. Trimming removed 4 bases from V and 3 bases from J, with 16 bases in between. DNA of the CDR3: TGCAGCGTTGGAAGCTTGATCTTAGGCTACAATGAGCAGTTCTTC. Protein sequence: CSVGSLILGYNEQFF.

The CDR3 nucleotides are TGTGCCTGGCAAAGACAGGGACGAGTATCCTACGAGCAGTACTTC. This translates into CAWQRQGRVSYEQYF. The chain couples TRBV30 to TRBJ2-7, with TRBD1 identical over 7 bases. Germline V gives CDR1 GTSNPN, CDR2 SVGIG (reference sequence). The CDR3 length is 15 residues. V was pared by 5 bases and J by 1 base, with 11 bases of the junction left unmatched.

This clone was counted between two and nine times. The CDR3 nucleotides are TGTGCCAGTAGGTCACAGGGGGCTTTCGCGAACACTGAAGCTTTCTTT. It specifies CASRSQGAFANTEAFF. The chain carries TRBV19 and TRBJ1-1; 9 bases fit TRBD1. CDR1 is LNHDA, CDR2 SQIVND, per germline (reference sequence). V dropped 6 bases and J dropped 1; count of bases not matched to a gene: 9. The CDR3 spans 16 residues. Supplemented by reference TRBV19 and TRBJ1-1, the full variable domain reads DGGITQSPKYLFRKEGQNVTLSCEQNLNHDAMYWYRQDPGQGLRLIYYSQIVNDFQKGDIAEGYSVSREKKESFPLTVTSAQKNPTAFYLCASRSQGAFANTEAFFGQGTRLTVV.

V and J are TRBV29-1 and TRBJ2-5; possibly TRBD2 for D (6 bases). CDR1 SQVTM and CDR2 ANQGSEA come from the germline V gene. V was shortened by 7 bases and J by 5 bases, with 20 bases between the two germline ends. This CDR3 spans 14 amino acids. CDR3 DNA: TGCAGCGCCACACGGGACTCAGGATGGGAGACCCAGTACTTC. Translation gives CSATRDSGWETQYF.

This chain links TRBV7-6 with TRBJ2-5; perhaps TRBD1 as D (5 bases). The CDR3 is 14 amino acids. With 0 bases removed from V and 3 bases from J, the gap between germline ends came to 8 bases. From germline, CDR1 is SGHVS and CDR2 FNYEAQ. CDR3 sequence reads: CASSLAGLKETQYF. The CDR3 DNA reads as TGTGCCAGCAGCTTAGCGGGGCTAAAAGAGACCCAGTACTTC.

This chain connects TRBV15 to TRBJ2-4; either TRBD1 or TRBD2 may supply D (5 bases each). The CDR3 contains 17 residues. CDR1 LNHNV and CDR2 YYDKDF come from the germline V gene (reference sequence). The ends were cut back, 0 bases at V and 0 bases at J, with 12 bases in the middle. The CDR3 protein is CATSREAGRLAKNIQYF. The CDR3 nucleotides read TGTGCCACCAGCAGAGAGGCAGGGAGACTAGCCAAAAACATTCAGTACTTC.

The chain uses TRBV23-1 and TRBJ1-1, with unresolved D. TRBV23-1 is assigned to the ORF class and has an uncertain function. V was pared by 4 bases and J by 0 bases, with 21 bases between. This CDR3 has 18 amino acids. In nucleotides, the CDR3 is TGCGCCAGCAGTCGTGATGACTTGTGGACTACTCTGAACACTGAAGCTTTCTTT. This translates into CASSRDDLWTTLNTEAFF.

The chain uses TRBV29-1 and TRBJ2-3; D is uncertain. Germline V lookup: CDR1 SQVTM, CDR2 ANQGSEA. The V gene lost 6 bases and the J gene lost 2 bases, with 12 bases spanning the gap. This CDR3 region has 13 residues. The CDR3: CSVIQDLTDTQYF. CDR3 nucleotide sequence: TGCAGCGTGATACAAGACCTCACAGATACGCAGTATTTT.

This rearrangement joins TRBV29-1 to TRBJ2-7; D gene unclear. The germline V gene encodes CDR1 SQVTM and CDR2 ANQGSEA. V was trimmed by 6 bases and J by 7 bases, leaving 19 bases between them. The CDR3 consists of 13 residues. The CDR3 region has the DNA TGCAGCGTGACCCAGGCTTCCCCCCGAGAGCAGTACTTC. Translated, it gives CSVTQASPREQYF.

The chain joins TRBV13 to TRBJ1-6; no reliable D call. The CDR3 length is 12 residues. Germline assignment: CDR1 PRHDT and CDR2 FYEKMQ (reference sequence). V lost 2 bases and J lost 7, with 3 bases in between. CDR3 sequence: CASSLPNSPLHF. The CDR3 region has the DNA TGTGCCAGCAGCTTACCAAATTCACCCCTCCACTTT.

This rearrangement joins TRBV27 to TRBJ2-7; D is undetermined. V was shortened by 6 bases and J by 4 bases, with 16 bases between the two germline ends. Germline V CDR1 and CDR2: MNHEY, SMNVEV (reference sequence). The CDR3 has 14 residues. The CDR3 coding sequence is TGTGCCAGCAGCAAAACTTCGGGCCGATACGAGCAGTACTTC. This translates into CASSKTSGRYEQYF.